The rows below give T cell receptor beta chains drawn from one sample of a study of T cell changes during pregnancy in multiple sclerosis. Sequencing was performed with immunoSEQ multiplex PCR; in TCRdb, only in-frame clones are kept and a portion is missing. The sample consists of roughly 38,000 clones, roughly 85% of them appearing once. The sample here was CD4+ T cells from peripheral blood mononuclear cells, taken before pregnancy. Receptors were obtained from a female donor with multiple sclerosis, enrolled in a pregnancy study. Each CDR3 is given with its conserved first and last residue. The order of the fields is D gene, J gene, clone size, V gene, CDR3 DNA, CDR3 protein. A D gene is named only where the DNA matches it firmly. A clone size is listed for some rows: how often the clone was seen (once, few, many), or a class if it is expanded.

>TRBD1|TRBJ2-5|once|TRBV5-1
TGCGCCAGCAGCTTTAAGGGACAGGGGGCCGGAGAGACCCAGTACTTC
CASSFKGQGAGETQYF
>-|TRBJ2-3|-|TRBV6-5
TGTGCCAGCAGTTACCAACTAGCCACAGATACGCAGTATTTT
CASSYQLATDTQYF
>-|TRBJ1-1|-|TRBV30
TGTGCCTGGAGTGTATACAGGGTGGGGAGCACTGAAGCTTTCTTT
CAWSVYRVGSTEAFF
>-|TRBJ2-5|-|TRBV28
TGTGCCAGCACACGCGGGGAGACCCAGTACTTC
CASTRGETQYF
>TRBD1|TRBJ2-2|-|TRBV11-3
TGTGCCAGCAGTCTTTATCAGGGGGCAATCAACACCGGGGAGCTGTTTTTT
CASSLYQGAINTGELFF
>TRBD1|TRBJ1-2|-|TRBV5-4
TGTGCCAGCAGCAGCAGGGGGCGGGACTATGGCTACACCTTC
CASSSRGRDYGYTF
>TRBD2|TRBJ2-7|-|TRBV10-2
TGCGCCAGCAGTGAGTCAGAAAGCGGGAGGGATCCCTACGAGCAGTACTTC
CASSESESGRDPYEQYF
>-|TRBJ2-7|-|TRBV28
TGTGCCAGCAGTTTAAATGACAGAGACTACGAGCAGTACTTC
CASSLNDRDYEQYF
>-|TRBJ2-3|-|TRBV5-1
TGCGCCAGCAGCTTGGCCGAGATGGGGGCGACAGATACGCAGTATTTT
CASSLAEMGATDTQYF
>-|TRBJ2-1|-|TRBV6-1
TGTGCCAGCAGTGGGGGACTCACCGGTGACAATGAGCAGTTCTTC
CASSGGLTGDNEQFF
>TRBD1|TRBJ2-2|few|TRBV6-4
TGTGCCAGCAGTGAGGGGACAGGGAACACCGGGGAGCTGTTTTTT
CASSEGTGNTGELFF
>-|TRBJ2-7|-|TRBV21-1
TGTGCCAGCAGCAAAGGGGACAGGGGAAAGAACGAGCAGTACTTC
CASSKGDRGKNEQYF
>-|TRBJ1-1|-|TRBV29-1
TGCAGCGTTCTAAATGTTGGGAACACTGAAGCTTTCTTT
CSVLNVGNTEAFF
>TRBD1|TRBJ1-2|-|TRBV7-2
TGTGCCAGCAACATTCAGGGGGCGCGGGGCTACACCTTC
CASNIQGARGYTF
>-|TRBJ2-2|-|TRBV9
TGTGCCAGCAGCCCCCCGGTGGTAAGCACCGGGGAGCTGTTTTTT
CASSPPVVSTGELFF
>TRBD2|TRBJ2-1|-|TRBV10-3
TGTGCCACCGGGACTACCTCCTACAATGAGCAGTTCTTC
CATGTTSYNEQFF
>TRBD1|TRBJ2-7|once|TRBV10-2
TGCGCCACCGGACAGGGGGCGGTCGAGCAGTACTTC
CATGQGAVEQYF
>TRBD1|TRBJ2-7|-|TRBV5-1
TGCGCCAGAGACAGGGTTTACGAGCAGTACTTC
CARDRVYEQYF
>-|TRBJ1-1|-|TRBV7-2
TGTGCCAGCAGCTTCCAGATGAACACTGAAGCTTTCTTT
CASSFQMNTEAFF
>-|TRBJ1-1|-|TRBV7-8
TGTGCCAGCAGCCTATTCATGAACACTGAAGCTTTCTTT
CASSLFMNTEAFF
>TRBD1|TRBJ1-2|-|TRBV30
TGTGCCTGGAGTATTAACAGGGGCGCGGGGGGCTACACCTTC
CAWSINRGAGGYTF
>-|TRBJ2-5|-|TRBV28
TGTGCCAGCAGTTCACGGACAGGCCTGGGGGGAGAGACCCAGTACTTC
CASSSRTGLGGETQYF